The sequence of this TCR beta chain was determined in a study of shared clonotypes between healthy human individuals. The V and J ends lost 1 base and 5 bases respectively, with 8 bases between them. Germline V gene data show CDR1 as SGHTA and CDR2 as FQGTGA. The CDR3 has 13 amino acids. Deep-level settings were used for running the assay. Produced via immunoSEQ multiplex PCR; TCRdb's table is partial and in-frame only. This table holds more than 200,000 clones, 50% to 75% found once. Concerning this clone itself: Different DNA sequences within this sample yield the same CDR3.

The clonotype comes from a young man in good health. The sequenced sample consisted of memory CD4+ T cells sorted from blood. The subset: CD45RA-negative fraction. The chain couples TRBV7-3 to TRBJ2-5; D uncertain. CDR3 residues: CASSLSLGETQYF. The CDR3 DNA sequence: TGTGCCAGCAGCTTAAGCCTTGGGGAGACCCAGTACTTC.